The 19 T cell receptor beta chains in this list originate from one sample, sequenced in a study of blood T cell repertoires in COVID-19. The protocol was immunoSEQ multiplex PCR, while the TCRdb copy is restricted to in-frame clones and leaves out a portion. The data contain about 140,000 clones, roughly 91% of them singletons. Sequenced material: peripheral blood. The source is a man in his sixties with active or convalescent COVID-19.

This sequence joins TRBV11-3 and TRBJ2-5; 7 bases are a match to TRBD2. This CDR3 has 12 amino acids. Germline V lookup: CDR1 SGHNT, CDR2 YENEEA. Trimming at V came to 2 bases and at J to 9 bases, leaving 3 bases not matched to a gene. CDR3 loop: CASSLLGGAQYF. DNA of the CDR3: TGTGCCAGCAGCTTACTTGGGGGGGCCCAGTACTTC.

V is TRBV6-1 and J is TRBJ2-7, with D possibly being TRBD1 (6 bases). The germline CDR1 and CDR2 sequences are MNHNS and SASEGT. The CDR3 spans 15 residues. Trimming pared 3 bases from V and 2 bases from J, leaving 14 bases between. The CDR3 spells CASSEGTPYTYEQYF. In DNA form, the CDR3 reads TGTGCCAGCAGTGAGGGGACACCGTACACCTACGAGCAGTACTTC.

V and J are TRBV4-1 and TRBJ2-5; the match to TRBD2 covers 10 bases. After removal of 5 bases from V and 5 bases from J, the junction contained 8 bases not matched to a gene. CDR3 length: 15 amino acids. Germline assignment: CDR1 MGHRA and CDR2 YSYEKL. In DNA, the CDR3 is TGCGCCAGCAGCATGAGCGGGGGGGCCGTGGAGACCCAGTACTTC. Protein product: CASSMSGGAVETQYF.

The J gene is TRBJ1-1, the V gene TRBV27, with 7 bases fitting TRBD1. V trimming: 7 bases; J trimming: 3 bases; junction bases outside the gene matches: 11. Germline V gives CDR1 MNHEY, CDR2 SMNVEV (reference sequence). This CDR3 region has 15 residues. CDR3 protein: CASKSQGVGDTEAFF. As DNA, the CDR3 is TGTGCCAGCAAGTCCCAGGGGGTCGGGGACACTGAAGCTTTCTTT.

This chain uses TRBV6-5 with TRBJ1-5; D is ambiguous. Germline CDR1 and CDR2: MNHEY and SVGAGI. The ends were cut back, 7 bases at V and 0 bases at J, with 10 bases in the middle. CDR3 length: 14 residues. The CDR3 DNA follows: TGTGCCAGCACTCTCGGTAATAGCAATCAGCCCCAGCATTTT. It is translated as CASTLGNSNQPQHF.

The V gene is TRBV6-1, the J gene TRBJ2-3, with D uncertain. The germline V and J ends were trimmed by 1 base and 6 bases, with 5 bases remaining between them. The CDR3 is 12 residues long. Germline-derived CDR1 and CDR2 are MNHNS and SASEGT. CDR3 in amino acids: CASSEVLDTQYF. CDR3 nucleotide sequence: TGTGCCAGCAGTGAAGTCCTGGATACGCAGTATTTT.

In its sample, this clone was seen once. The chain has TRBV7-9 and TRBJ2-2, with TRBD1 matching over 9 bases. CDR1 SEHNR and CDR2 FQNEAQ come from the germline V gene (reference sequence). The CDR3 is 15 amino acids. The trim removed 5 bases at V and 5 bases at J, leaving 6 bases unmatched. CDR3 bases: TGTGCCAGCAGCCGTGGGACAGGGCGGACCGGGGAGCTGTTTTTT. Translating gives CASSRGTGRTGELFF. Drawing the rest from reference TRBV7-9 and TRBJ2-2, the complete variable domain is DTGVSQNPRHKITKRGQNVTFRCDPISEHNRLYWYRQTLGQGPEFLTYFQNEAQLEKSRLLSDRFSAERPKGSFSTLEIQRTEQGDSAMYLCASSRGTGRTGELFFGEGSRLTVL.

This chain connects TRBV28 to TRBJ2-1; TRBD2 matches 10 bases. The CDR3 has 15 amino acids. Germline CDR1 is MDHEN and CDR2 is SYDVKM. With V trimmed by 4 bases and J by 7 bases, 7 bases remained unmatched. The CDR3 bases are TGTGCCAGCAGTTGGCCGGGACTAGCGAGGAATGAGCAGTTCTTC. Its translation: CASSWPGLARNEQFF.

The chain combines TRBV27 with TRBJ1-1; 7 bases are a match to TRBD1. V dropped 10 bases and J dropped 4; count of bases not matched to a gene: 6. Germline CDR1 and CDR2: MNHEY and SMNVEV (reference sequence). The CDR3 extends over 12 amino acids. The CDR3 sequence: CANNRGPTEAFF. CDR3 coding DNA: TGTGCCAACAACAGGGGTCCCACTGAAGCTTTCTTT.

This clone was detected a few times. J is TRBJ2-7 and V is TRBV4-1; unclear D gene. The germline gives CDR1 MGHRA, CDR2 YSYEKL. The CDR3 is made up of 13 amino acids. Trimming took off 3 bases at V and 2 bases at J, with 8 bases between the two ends. The CDR3 coding sequence is TGCGCCAGCAGCCAGGCAGAAACCTACGAGCAGTACTTC. Residues: CASSQAETYEQYF.

The genes are TRBV6-6 and TRBJ2-1; perhaps TRBD1 as D (5 bases). Trimming took off 2 bases at V and 4 bases at J, with 9 bases between the two ends. The V gene's germline CDR1 is MNHNY and CDR2 SVGAGI (reference sequence). The CDR3 is 14 amino acids. In nucleotides, the CDR3 is TGTGCCAGCAGTTACCGTGACAGATACAATGAGCAGTTCTTC. Amino acid sequence: CASSYRDRYNEQFF.

This rearrangement joins TRBV2 to TRBJ2-7; D not resolved. This CDR3 has 13 amino acids. V was cut by 10 bases and J by 2 bases, with 15 bases left in between. Germline V gene lookup returns CDR1 SNHLY and CDR2 FYNNEI. The CDR3 region is CATRLLRAYEQYF. The CDR3 DNA is TGTGCCACCCGTCTTTTGCGCGCCTACGAGCAGTACTTC. Full variable domain (remainder filled in from reference TRBV2 and TRBJ2-7): EPEVTQTPSHQVTQMGQEVILRCVPISNHLYFYWYRQILGQKVEFLVSFYNNEISEKSEIFDDQFSVERPDGSNFTLKIRSTKLEDSAMYFCATRLLRAYEQYFGPGTRLTVT.

V and J are TRBV4-1 and TRBJ1-4; 7 bases line up with TRBD1. Germline lookup yields CDR1 MGHRA and CDR2 YSYEKL. J was trimmed by 5 bases and V by 1 base; bases with no gene match: 7. This CDR3 has 16 amino acids. Written as DNA, the CDR3 is TGCGCCAGCAGCCAAGGGGCCGGGACAGTGAATGAAAAACTGTTTTTT. Translating it yields CASSQGAGTVNEKLFF.

The chain couples TRBV7-2 to TRBJ1-2, with D unclear. The V end was cut by 5 bases, the J end by 4 bases, with 17 bases between. The germline V gene has CDR1 SGHTA and CDR2 FQGNSA. CDR3 length: 15 amino acids. The DNA for the CDR3 is TGTGCCAGCAGCCCCCGGCCGCCGACGGGCTATGGCTACACCTTC. Translated, it gives CASSPRPPTGYGYTF.

The chain has TRBV3-1 (or the pseudogene TRBV3-2) and TRBJ1-2; D remains unclear. Germline CDR1 LGHDT, CDR2 YNNKEL (reference sequence). Trimming removed 1 base from V and 2 bases from J, with 2 bases in between. This CDR3 contains 12 residues. The CDR3 here is CASSQANYGYTF. The CDR3 nucleotides are TGTGCCAGCAGCCAAGCGAACTATGGCTACACCTTC.

The rearrangement uses TRBV30 and TRBJ1-6, with 9 bases aligning to TRBD1. The V segment lost 2 bases and the J segment 12 bases; nucleotides outside the gene matches: 11. This CDR3 comprises 15 residues. Looked up from germline, CDR1 is GTSNPN and CDR2 is SVGIG (reference sequence). This CDR3 is CAWSSGTGNVRPLHF. In DNA, the CDR3 is TGTGCCTGGAGTAGCGGGACAGGGAACGTTAGACCCCTCCACTTT.

The V call is TRBV3-1 (or the pseudogene TRBV3-2), the J call TRBJ2-5, with 11 bases aligning to TRBD1. The CDR3 has 17 residues. Germline values: CDR1 LGHDT, CDR2 YNNKEL (reference sequence). After removal of 3 bases from V and 4 bases from J, the junction contained 10 bases not matched to a gene. CDR3 sequence reads: CASSHRDRGGGVETQYF. Here the CDR3 DNA reads TGTGCCAGCAGCCACCGGGACAGGGGGGGTGGAGTAGAGACCCAGTACTTC.

The chain employs TRBV11-1 and TRBJ1-2, with 9 bases identical to TRBD1. The CDR3 totals 13 residues. V dropped 5 bases and J dropped 4; count of bases not matched to a gene: 2. Germline CDR1 reads SGHAT; CDR2 reads FQDESV (reference sequence). CDR3 in amino acids: CASSPDRGYGYTF. As DNA, the CDR3 is TGTGCCAGCAGCCCGGACAGGGGCTATGGCTACACCTTC.

V gene TRBV15 combines with J gene TRBJ1-4; D unresolved. V was clipped by 0 bases and J by 8 bases, with 16 bases between them. Germline V gives CDR1 LNHNV, CDR2 YYDKDF (reference sequence). The CDR3 covers 16 residues. This chain's CDR3 is CATSRDLWEGGEKLFF. For the CDR3, the DNA is TGTGCCACCAGCAGAGATCTCTGGGAGGGTGGGGAAAAACTGTTTTTT.